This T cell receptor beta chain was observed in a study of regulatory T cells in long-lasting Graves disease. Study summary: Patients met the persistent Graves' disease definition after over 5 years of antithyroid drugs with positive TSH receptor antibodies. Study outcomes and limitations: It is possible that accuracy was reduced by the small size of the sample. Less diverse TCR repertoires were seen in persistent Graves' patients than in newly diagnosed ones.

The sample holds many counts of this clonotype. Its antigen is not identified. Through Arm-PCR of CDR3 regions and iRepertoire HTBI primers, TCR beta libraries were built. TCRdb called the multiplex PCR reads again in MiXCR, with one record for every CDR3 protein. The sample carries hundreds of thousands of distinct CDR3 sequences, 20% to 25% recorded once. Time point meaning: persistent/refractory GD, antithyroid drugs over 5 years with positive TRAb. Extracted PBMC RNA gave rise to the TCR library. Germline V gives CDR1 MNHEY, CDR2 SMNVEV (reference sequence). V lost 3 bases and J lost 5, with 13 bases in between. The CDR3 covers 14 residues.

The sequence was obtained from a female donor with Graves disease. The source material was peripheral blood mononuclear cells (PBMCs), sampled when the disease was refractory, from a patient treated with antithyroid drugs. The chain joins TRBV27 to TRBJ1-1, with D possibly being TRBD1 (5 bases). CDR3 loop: CASSFGGQGTEAFF. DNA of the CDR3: TGTGCCAGCAGTTTTGGGGGTCAGGGTACTGAAGCTTTCTTT.